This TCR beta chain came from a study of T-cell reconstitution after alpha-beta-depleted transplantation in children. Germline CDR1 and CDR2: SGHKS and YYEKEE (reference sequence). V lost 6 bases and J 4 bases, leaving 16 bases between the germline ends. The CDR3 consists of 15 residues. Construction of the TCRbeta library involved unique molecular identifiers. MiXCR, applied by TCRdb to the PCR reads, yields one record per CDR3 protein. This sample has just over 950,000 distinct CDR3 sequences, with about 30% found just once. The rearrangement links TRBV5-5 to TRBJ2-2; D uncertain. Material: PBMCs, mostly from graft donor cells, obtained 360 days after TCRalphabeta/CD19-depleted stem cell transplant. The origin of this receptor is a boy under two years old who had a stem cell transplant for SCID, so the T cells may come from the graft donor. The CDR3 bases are TGTGCCAGCACATCTTGGGGTTGGGGCACCGGGGAGCTGTTTTTT. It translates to CASTSWGWGTGELFF.